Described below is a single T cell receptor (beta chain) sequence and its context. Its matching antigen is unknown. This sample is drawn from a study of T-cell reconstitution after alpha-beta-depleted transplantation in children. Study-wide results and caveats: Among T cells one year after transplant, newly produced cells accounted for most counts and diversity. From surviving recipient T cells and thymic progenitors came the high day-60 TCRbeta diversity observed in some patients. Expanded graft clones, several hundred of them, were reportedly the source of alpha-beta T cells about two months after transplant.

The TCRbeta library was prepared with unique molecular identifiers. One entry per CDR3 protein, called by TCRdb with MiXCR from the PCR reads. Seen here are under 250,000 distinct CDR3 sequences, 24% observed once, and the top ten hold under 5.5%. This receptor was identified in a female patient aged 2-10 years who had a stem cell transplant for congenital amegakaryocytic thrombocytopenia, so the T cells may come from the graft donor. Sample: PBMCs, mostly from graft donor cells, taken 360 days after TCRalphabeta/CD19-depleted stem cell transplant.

CDR3: CASSQESGGGYNEQFF. The CDR3 bases are TGCGCCAGCAGCCAAGAAAGCGGCGGGGGGTACAATGAGCAGTTCTTC. The chain joins TRBV4-1 to TRBJ2-1; the match to TRBD2 covers 8 bases. The V gene's germline CDR1 is MGHRA and CDR2 YSYEKL. V shed 0 bases and J 4 bases; nucleotides not matched to a gene: 5. The CDR3 has 16 amino acids.